A selection of T cell receptor beta chains follows, all from one sample in a study of CD8 T cells in Susac syndrome. TCRdb re-analysed the immunoSEQ multiplex PCR reads in MiXCR, keeping a single row per CDR3 protein. In the table there are approximately 180,000 distinct CDR3 sequences, 90% to 95% of which are singletons. Sequencing input: CD4+ T cells from PBMCs. The source of these receptors is a human donor with Susac syndrome. Both conserved end residues are trimmed from each CDR3.

TRBV2	13	ASSLGATNTGELF
TRBV6-2/TRBV6-3	13	ASSSQMGQWGEQF
TRBV29-1	10	SGQTPYYGYT
TRBV28	13	ASSLFYGRNTEAF
TRBV6-6	12	ASSRAGQKGGYT
TRBV4-1	13	ASSQTEQLRGGYT
TRBV5-1	12	ASSRTGEGNEQF
TRBV20-1	13	SAREYQRLPYEQY
TRBV3-1	13	ASSQNVAGTGELF
TRBV4-2	14	ASSQEGGSSAGTQY
TRBV5-1	14	ASRTTPGQGRNEQF
TRBV3-1	12	ASSPGLAGAEQY
TRBV9	11	ASSVDGDYEQY
TRBV12-3/TRBV12-4	11	ASSLKGNYGYT
TRBV12-3/TRBV12-4	11	ASRVTDSYEQY
TRBV5-5	13	ASSLGDRVGSEQF
TRBV4-2	11	ASSRPSQGTQY
TRBV20-1	12	SAPFQAGGAEAF
TRBV20-1	13	SATQEGGAIYGYT
TRBV11-2	13	ASSPTGGSPYGYT
TRBV20-1	15	SARWLAGASSTETQY
TRBV3-1	13	ASSQMAGTNQPQH
TRBV28	14	ASSLSLVGSGNTIY
TRBV28	12	ASLTSGRAGELF